This T cell receptor beta chain was profiled in a study of response to subunit inactivated influenza vaccine. Study-level points and caveats: Authors proposed each seasonal influenza vaccination draws in few new T cells.

TCRdb re-called the RT-PCR reads through MiXCR, storing one row per CDR3 protein. Here the sample spans just over 300,000 distinct CDR3 sequences, 20% to 25% being singletons. The germline V gene encodes CDR1 MNHEY and CDR2 SMNVEV (reference sequence). V was pared by 7 bases and J by 2 bases, with 7 bases of the junction left unmatched. CDR3 length: 16 amino acids. Only a few counts were recorded for this clonotype. No antigen is known for it. This sample comprised PBMCs from blood, obtained around 22 months after vaccination. This chain joins TRBV27 and TRBJ2-3, with 12 bases matching TRBD2. The sequence was obtained from a man in his fifties or sixties who received an inactivated influenza vaccine. The CDR3 DNA reads TGTGCCAGCACCCCTGGACTAGCGGGAATCACAGATACGCAGTATTTT. Translated: CASTPGLAGITDTQYF.